Below are 17 T cell receptor beta chains sequenced from a single sample in a study of blood T cell repertoires in COVID-19 (dated by TCRdb to 2020 to 2021). Receptors were amplified or captured by the immunoSEQ multiplex PCR assay. The clones in this table, taken by TCRdb from immuneACCESS, are in-frame only. Not every clone is retained; where verified, under half of the shortfall comes from an unresolved V gene, and the cause of the rest is unknown. Within this sample are some 240,000 clones, with about 89% of them counted one time only. The top ten hold more than 5.5% of the sample. Sequencing input: peripheral blood. Every receptor here comes from a man aged 55 to 69 who had recovered from COVID-19.

The V and J genes are TRBV28 and TRBJ1-4, with D possibly being TRBD1 (6 bases). The CDR3 totals 15 residues. V lost 6 bases to trimming and J lost 14 bases, with 25 bases between them. The germline V gene encodes CDR1 MDHEN and CDR2 SYDVKM. The CDR3 DNA reads TGTGCCAGCAGCGACACCGGGACACTTCGAAAGGGTCTGTTTTTT. Amino acid sequence: CASSDTGTLRKGLFF. Together with reference TRBV28 and TRBJ1-4, the CDR3 gives the full variable domain: DVKVTQSSRYLVKRTGEKVFLECVQDMDHENMFWYRQDPGLGLRLIYFSYDVKMKEKGDIPEGYSVSREKKERFSLILESASTNQTSMYLCASSDTGTLRKGLFFGSGTQLSVL.

The chain employs TRBV5-1 and TRBJ2-2; the match to TRBD2 covers 8 bases. CDR1 is SGHRS, CDR2 YFSETQ, per germline. This CDR3 is 17 amino acids long. The junction had 10 bases not matched to a gene; V was cut back by 4 bases and J by 2 bases. CDR3 sequence reads: CASSPSAGGRNTGELFF. CDR3 nucleotide sequence: TGCGCCAGCAGCCCGTCCGCGGGAGGTAGAAACACCGGGGAGCTGTTTTTT.

This chain joins TRBV21-1 and TRBJ1-2. TRBV21-1 is described as a pseudogene. The CDR3 contains 16 residues. The CDR3 DNA follows: TGTGCCAGCAGCAAGAGTCAATCACCGTCCTTGTATGGCTACACCTTC. Its translation: CASSKSQSPSLYGYTF.

The chain joins TRBV6-5 to TRBJ2-7, with a tentative D call TRBD1 (6 bases). This CDR3 contains 14 residues. With 7 bases removed from V and 7 bases from J, the gap between germline ends came to 20 bases. Germline CDR1 MNHEY, CDR2 SVGAGI. This chain's CDR3 is CASNLDRPRVEQYF. CDR3 coding DNA: TGTGCCAGCAACTTAGACAGGCCGCGGGTTGAGCAGTACTTC.

The chain employs TRBV24-1 and TRBJ2-7; 8 nucleotides agree with TRBD1. Germline assignment: CDR1 KGHDR and CDR2 SFDVKD. V trimming: 3 bases; J trimming: 7 bases; junction bases outside the gene matches: 10. CDR3 length: 15 residues. In nucleotides, the CDR3 is TGTGCCACCAGTGATGGCGGACAGGGCGCGGGAGAGCAGTACTTC. It yields the protein CATSDGGQGAGEQYF.

This rearrangement joins TRBV4-2 to TRBJ2-3; the match to TRBD2 covers 7 bases. CDR3 length: 15 residues. Losses at the gene ends were 2 bases for V and 12 bases for J; bases not matched to a gene: 14. Germline V gives CDR1 LGHNA, CDR2 YNFKEQ. CDR3 region: CASSQRSLAGASQYF. In DNA form, the CDR3 reads TGTGCCAGCAGCCAACGTTCCCTCGCGGGAGCTTCTCAGTATTTT.

V is TRBV19 and J is TRBJ2-1, with 7 bases identical to TRBD2. J lost 0 bases, V lost 8 bases, and 7 bases had no gene match. CDR1 and CDR2 (germline): LNHDA, SQIVND (reference sequence). The CDR3 is 15 residues long. The DNA of the CDR3 is TGTGCCAGTCGGTCTAGCGGAAGCTCCTACAATGAGCAGTTCTTC. Its translation: CASRSSGSSYNEQFF.

The V and J genes are TRBV29-1 and TRBJ1-1; D gene uncertain. The ends were cut back, 6 bases at V and 2 bases at J, with 13 bases in the middle. From germline, CDR1 is SQVTM and CDR2 ANQGSEA. This CDR3 region has 13 residues. The CDR3 DNA sequence: TGCAGCGTCCTACGGCAGGCTAACACTGAAGCTTTCTTT. Translation: CSVLRQANTEAFF.

This clone was seen just once. The genes are TRBV4-2 and TRBJ2-2; 7 positions match TRBD2. The germline gives CDR1 LGHNA, CDR2 YNFKEQ. CDR3 length: 17 amino acids. With 0 bases clipped from V and 1 base from J, the junction kept 5 bases outside the gene matches. The CDR3 DNA is TGTGCCAGCAGCCAAGACGTCGGCGGGGGGAACACCGGGGAGCTGTTTTTT. Translation gives CASSQDVGGGNTGELFF.

The chain employs TRBV11-2 and TRBJ2-1; D unclear. This CDR3 has 13 residues. V shed 2 bases and J shed 10 bases, with 12 bases lying between them. The germline V gene has CDR1 SGHAT and CDR2 FQNNGV. The CDR3 nucleotides are TGTGCCAGCAGCTTAAGCACCCTCGGGGAGCAGTTCTTC. Its protein product is CASSLSTLGEQFF.

The rearrangement links TRBV6-2 or TRBV6-3 to TRBJ2-3; D not certain. There are 11 residues in the CDR3. Germline assignment: CDR1 MNHEY and CDR2 SVGEGT. V dropped 4 bases and J dropped 4 bases, with 3 bases sitting between them. DNA of the CDR3: TGTGCCAGCAGTTTAGCAGATACGCAGTATTTT. It codes for CASSLADTQYF.

The V and J genes are TRBV30 and TRBJ2-5; perhaps TRBD2 as D (5 bases). V lost 1 base to trimming and J lost 7 bases, with 19 bases between them. CDR1 is GTSNPN and CDR2 is SVGIG in the germline V gene (reference sequence). The CDR3 extends over 15 amino acids. CDR3 coding DNA: TGTGCCTGGAGTGGCAGAGCGGACCTTTATTGGACCCAGTACTTC. Its protein product is CAWSGRADLYWTQYF.

This clone was observed a few times. J is TRBJ2-5 and V is TRBV7-8; 7 bases align to TRBD2. V trimming: 0 bases; J trimming: 4 bases; junction bases outside the gene matches: 11. The CDR3 has 17 amino acids. Germline-derived CDR1 and CDR2 are SGHVS and FQNEAQ. The CDR3 region is CASSLAPETSRRETQYF. Written as DNA, the CDR3 is TGTGCCAGCAGCTTAGCCCCCGAGACTAGCAGGAGAGAGACCCAGTACTTC.

The rearrangement uses TRBV11-1 and TRBJ2-7, with 7 positions matching TRBD2. CDR3 length: 14 amino acids. The V segment lost 1 base and the J segment 3 bases; nucleotides outside the gene matches: 3. Per the germline V gene, CDR1 is SGHAT and CDR2 is FQDESV (reference sequence). Here the CDR3 reads CASSLGLAVYEQYF. CDR3 nucleotides: TGTGCCAGCAGCTTAGGGCTAGCGGTCTACGAGCAGTACTTC.

This chain connects TRBV19 to TRBJ1-2; 8 positions agree with TRBD1. The CDR3 sequence is 15 residues long. V was pared by 5 bases and J by 1 base, with 6 bases of the junction left unmatched. CDR1 and CDR2 (germline): LNHDA, SQIVND (reference sequence). The CDR3 here is CASSSGTGINYGYTF. CDR3 nucleotide sequence: TGTGCCAGTAGTTCTGGGACAGGAATTAACTATGGCTACACCTTC.

CDR3 sequence: CSASLGGQPQHF. Here the CDR3 DNA reads TGCAGTGCTAGTTTAGGAGGTCAGCCCCAGCATTTT. The J gene is TRBJ1-5, the V gene TRBV20-1; D gene ambiguous. V was shortened by 3 bases and J by 6 bases, with 9 bases between the two germline ends. This CDR3 comprises 12 residues. Per the germline V gene, CDR1 is DFQATT and CDR2 is SNEGSKA (reference sequence).

The chain couples TRBV23-1 to TRBJ2-7, with TRBD1 matching over 8 bases. TRBV23-1 is an ORF; its function is uncertain. The V segment lost 1 base and the J segment 2 bases; nucleotides outside the gene matches: 4. The CDR3 extends over 15 amino acids. CDR3 sequence: CASSQFDRGPYEQYF. The CDR3, as DNA: TGCGCCAGCAGTCAATTCGACAGGGGCCCCTACGAGCAGTACTTC.